This T cell receptor beta chain originates from a study of CD8+CD57+ T cells in acquired aplastic anemia. Study-level background: Sorted CD4+ and CD8+ cells gave a mean 3.2 ug DNA, range about 0.19 to 27.4 ug. The study, taken as a whole, reports: The study found no significant CD8+ Simpson's diversity difference between patients and controls. Comparison of patients with controls identified about 30 shared CD8+ CDR3 sequences.

Sequenced patients had shown CD8+CD57+ cell expansion by flow cytometry. Patients were therapy-naive when their blood was sampled. The V gene's germline CDR1 is SGDLS and CDR2 YYNGEE. Trimming removed 4 bases from V and 8 bases from J, with 15 bases in between. The CDR3 sequence is 13 residues long. In regard to this clonotype: Its antigen is unidentified.

Genomic DNA, serving as template, underwent TCR beta VDJ and CDR3 profiling. TCRdb independently ran MiXCR on the reads; one entry per CDR3 protein. This table has approximately 170,000 distinct CDR3 sequences, about 45% appearing once. The TCR comes from a human donor with aplastic anemia. The sample comprised sorted CD4+, CD8+, or CD8+CD57+ T cells (not recorded which) from PBMCs. This rearrangement joins TRBV9 to TRBJ1-1; D is unclear. CDR3 sequence (DNA): TGTGCCAGCAGCCCGGGAGTCATGGTGGAAGCTTTCTTT. Translated, it gives CASSPGVMVEAFF.